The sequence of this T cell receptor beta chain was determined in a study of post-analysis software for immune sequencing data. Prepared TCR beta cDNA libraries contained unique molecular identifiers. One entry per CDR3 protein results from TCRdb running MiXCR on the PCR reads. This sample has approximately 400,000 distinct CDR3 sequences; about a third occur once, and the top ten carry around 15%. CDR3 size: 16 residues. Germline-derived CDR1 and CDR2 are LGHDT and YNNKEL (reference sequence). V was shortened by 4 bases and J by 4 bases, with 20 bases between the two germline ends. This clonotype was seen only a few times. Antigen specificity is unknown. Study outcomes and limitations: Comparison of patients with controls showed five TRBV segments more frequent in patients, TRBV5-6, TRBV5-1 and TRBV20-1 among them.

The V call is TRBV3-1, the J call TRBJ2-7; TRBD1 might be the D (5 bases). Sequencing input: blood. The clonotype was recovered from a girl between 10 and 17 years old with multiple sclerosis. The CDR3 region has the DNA TGTGCCAGCAGCCGGGTCACAGGCTCCAGCTTGTACGAGCAGTACTTC. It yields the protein CASSRVTGSSLYEQYF.